These T cell receptor beta chains were read from a single sample in a study of blood T cell repertoires in COVID-19. Sequenced by immunoSEQ multiplex PCR; TCRdb stores in-frame clones only, minus some. The table lists more than 300,000 clones, about nine tenths of them singletons. The sequenced sample consisted of peripheral blood. All receptors come from a woman in her seventies with COVID-19, enrolled during active disease. The CDR3 runs from the conserved cysteine through the conserved F or W. The D gene is left open where the match is weak. Clone size is given for some rows only: seen once, a few or many times, or a class if the clone is expanded.

TRBD2,TRBV10-3,TRBJ2-1,-,CAISASGAYYNEQFF,TGTGCCATCAGTGCCAGCGGGGCCTACTACAATGAGCAGTTCTTC
TRBD1,TRBV27,TRBJ1-1,-,CASSSWTGGTAFF,TGTGCCAGCAGTTCCTGGACAGGGGGGACGGCTTTCTTT
TRBD1,TRBV28,TRBJ1-2,once,CAATGGVGYTF,TGTGCCGCAACAGGGGGTGTTGGCTACACCTTC
-,TRBV5-1,TRBJ2-7,once,CASSLQGKGVGEQYF,TGCGCCAGCAGCTTGCAGGGAAAGGGTGTAGGCGAGCAGTACTTC
-,TRBV28,TRBJ1-2,-,CASSPGPPGGYTF,TGTGCCAGCAGCCCCGGCCCGCCGGGTGGCTACACCTTC
-,TRBV5-1,TRBJ2-7,-,CASGPYEQYF,TGCGCCAGCGGGCCCTACGAGCAGTACTTC
TRBD1,TRBV11-2,TRBJ2-1,few,CASSLGDRSDNEQFF,TGTGCCAGCAGCTTAGGGGACAGGTCCGACAATGAGCAGTTCTTC
TRBD1,TRBV5-8,TRBJ1-6,few,CASSYSGQGWSSPLHF,TGTGCCAGCAGTTACTCGGGACAGGGGTGGAGTTCACCCCTCCACTTT
TRBD2,TRBV4-1,TRBJ2-1,-,CASSQPIPGLAGGLSSYNEQFF,TGCGCCAGCAGCCAACCCATACCGGGACTAGCGGGGGGGCTGAGCTCCTACAATGAGCAGTTCTTC
-,TRBV14,TRBJ2-1,-,CASSPSWNEQFF,TGTGCCAGCAGCCCCAGTTGGAATGAGCAGTTCTTC
TRBD2,TRBV2,TRBJ2-2,once,CASRGLAGGVANTGELFF,TGTGCCAGCAGAGGACTAGCGGGGGGCGTCGCGAACACCGGGGAGCTGTTTTTT
TRBD1,TRBV29-1,TRBJ2-7,-,CSVVTGGLYEQYF,TGCAGCGTTGTAACAGGGGGACTCTACGAGCAGTACTTC
TRBD1,TRBV29-1,TRBJ1-1,-,CSVRTGRTEAFF,TGCAGCGTTAGGACAGGTCGGACTGAAGCTTTCTTT
TRBD1,TRBV6-1,TRBJ1-2,-,CASSEEGQGSSYGYTF,TGTGCCAGCAGTGAAGAGGGACAGGGGAGTTCCTATGGCTACACCTTC
TRBD2,TRBV7-6,TRBJ2-3,-,CASSLPKYSERGTNTDTQYF,TGTGCCAGCAGCTTACCTAAATATAGTGAGCGGGGGACGAACACAGATACGCAGTATTTT
-,TRBV15,TRBJ1-5,-,CATSGKTGTINQPQHF,TGTGCCACCAGCGGGAAAACAGGGACAATCAATCAGCCCCAGCATTTT
-,TRBV21-1,TRBJ1-5,-,CASSTRYRGRSQPQHF,TGTGCCAGCAGCACCAGATACAGGGGACGGAGTCAGCCCCAGCATTTT
TRBD1,TRBV18,TRBJ1-3,-,CASSLNRGLSDTIYF,TGTGCCAGCTCTCTCAACAGGGGGCTATCGGACACCATATATTTT
-,TRBV7-2,TRBJ2-3,-,CASKRGSTDTQYF,TGTGCCAGCAAGAGAGGAAGCACAGATACGCAGTATTTT
-,TRBV24-1,TRBJ1-5,once,CATSDFPGPQHF,TGTGCCACCAGTGATTTTCCCGGTCCCCAGCATTTT
TRBD1,TRBV5-3,TRBJ2-1,-,CARSLVGGTGDNEQFF,TGTGCCAGAAGCTTGGTGGGAGGGACAGGGGACAATGAGCAGTTCTTC
-,TRBV7-2,TRBJ2-5,once,CASRGTVQETQYF,TGTGCCAGCCGAGGGACTGTCCAAGAGACCCAGTACTTC
TRBD1,TRBV7-9,TRBJ1-6,-,CASSSAGTGVRNSPLHF,TGTGCCAGCAGCTCCGCGGGGACAGGGGTGAGGAATTCACCCCTCCACTTT
-,TRBV11-2,TRBJ2-1,-,CASSLAGPLYNEQFF,TGTGCCAGCAGCTTGGCGGGGCCCCTTTACAATGAGCAGTTCTTC
-,TRBV7-8,TRBJ1-1,-,CASSPLAGLDTEAFF,TGTGCCAGCAGCCCCTTGGCAGGGCTCGACACTGAAGCTTTCTTT
-,TRBV18,TRBJ1-2,-,CASSPLQGREGYTF,TGTGCCAGCTCACCTCTCCAGGGGAGGGAAGGCTACACCTTC
TRBD1,TRBV12-5,TRBJ2-7,-,CASGPWTGQGDYEQYF,TGTGCTAGTGGTCCCTGGACCGGACAGGGGGATTACGAGCAGTACTTC
-,TRBV9,TRBJ1-2,once,CASSPSRGALNYGYTF,TGTGCCAGCAGCCCGAGCCGGGGGGCGTTGAACTATGGCTACACCTTC
TRBD1,TRBV7-2,TRBJ1-2,-,CASNKLEAGGVTNYGYTF,TGTGCCAGCAACAAACTAGAGGCAGGGGGAGTAACTAACTATGGCTACACCTTC
-,TRBV10-2,TRBJ1-5,-,CASSEYRERPQHF,TGCGCCAGCAGTGAGTACCGGGAGCGGCCCCAGCATTTT
TRBD1,TRBV12-3/TRBV12-4,TRBJ1-2,-,CASSLPDRVGYTF,TGTGCCAGCAGTTTACCGGACAGGGTGGGCTACACCTTC
-,TRBV12-3/TRBV12-4,TRBJ1-1,-,CASRSDSETEAFF,TGTGCCAGCAGATCTGACAGCGAGACTGAAGCTTTCTTT
-,TRBV4-1,TRBJ1-2,few,CASSQEGGVNYGYTF,TGCGCCAGCAGCCAGGAGGGAGGGGTAAACTATGGCTACACCTTC